This T cell receptor (beta chain) was found in a study of blood T cell repertoires in COVID-19. The protocol was immunoSEQ multiplex PCR, while the TCRdb copy is restricted to in-frame clones and leaves out a portion. The sample records about 210,000 clones, 75% to 85% being singletons. This CDR3 comprises 15 residues. V shed 5 bases and J 4 bases; nucleotides not matched to a gene: 10. CDR1 and CDR2 (germline): PRHDT, FYEKMQ (reference sequence). The TCR comes from a woman in her sixties or seventies with COVID-19, enrolled during active disease. The sequenced sample was peripheral blood. The J gene is TRBJ2-5, the V gene TRBV13, with 7 positions matching TRBD2. The CDR3: CASSPKAGEGETQYF. The CDR3 DNA is TGTGCCAGCAGCCCCAAGGCGGGAGAAGGAGAGACCCAGTACTTC.